The 16 T cell receptor beta chains below were found in one sample sequenced in a study of blood T cell repertoires in COVID-19. Assay used: immunoSEQ multiplex PCR; TCRdb lists only in-frame clones, some missing. The sample comprises about 360,000 clones, 81% of which are singletons, and under 1.2% rests with the top ten. Sequences were obtained from peripheral blood. These receptors came from a human donor with acute or convalescent COVID-19. The donor label of this sample is uncertain.

This clone appeared a single time. The gene calls are TRBV2 and TRBJ1-1; 9 bases are a match to TRBD1. Unmatched junction bases numbered 5, after V lost 6 bases and J lost 3 bases. The CDR3 extends over 14 amino acids. Per the germline V gene, CDR1 is SNHLY and CDR2 is FYNNEI. This chain's CDR3 is CASRWTGVDTEAFF. CDR3 in DNA: TGTGCCAGCAGATGGACAGGGGTTGACACTGAAGCTTTCTTT.

The chain couples TRBV15 to TRBJ2-3, with 11 bases that match TRBD2. V trimming: 1 base; J trimming: 1 base; junction bases outside the gene matches: 1. Germline CDR1 reads LNHNV; CDR2 reads YYDKDF (reference sequence). The CDR3 totals 16 residues. The DNA of the CDR3 is TGTGCCACCAGCAGAGCACTAGCGGGGGGCACAGATACGCAGTATTTT. Translation: CATSRALAGGTDTQYF.

This chain joins TRBV5-1 and TRBJ2-3; 7 nucleotides agree with TRBD2. This CDR3 contains 16 residues. Germline V gene lookup returns CDR1 SGHRS and CDR2 YFSETQ. V dropped 0 bases and J dropped 2; count of bases not matched to a gene: 6. CDR3 region: CASSLGASGFTDTQYF. The CDR3 region has the DNA TGCGCCAGCAGCTTGGGAGCTAGCGGTTTCACAGATACGCAGTATTTT.

The gene calls are TRBV13 and TRBJ2-1; 8 bases are a match to TRBD2. The CDR3 totals 16 residues. The V segment lost 2 bases and the J segment 3 bases; nucleotides outside the gene matches: 6. Germline assignment: CDR1 PRHDT and CDR2 FYEKMQ (reference sequence). For the CDR3, the DNA is TGTGCCAGCAGCTTATTAGCGGGAACGGGCTACAATGAGCAGTTCTTC. Its protein is CASSLLAGTGYNEQFF.

V and J are TRBV30 and TRBJ1-1; 7 positions match TRBD1. From germline, CDR1 is GTSNPN and CDR2 SVGIG (reference sequence). The CDR3 extends over 19 amino acids. Trimming at V came to 2 bases and at J to 1 base, leaving 19 bases not matched to a gene. The CDR3 sequence: CAWSPPGGTANRPNTEAFF. The CDR3 nucleotides read TGTGCCTGGAGTCCCCCGGGAGGGACAGCAAACCGCCCGAACACTGAAGCTTTCTTT.

The chain carries TRBV30 and TRBJ1-2, with 7 nucleotides matching TRBD1. The CDR3 extends over 13 amino acids. The ends lost 6 bases at V and 4 bases at J; junction bases unmatched: 8. Germline V gene data show CDR1 as GTSNPN and CDR2 as SVGIG (reference sequence). The CDR3 protein is CACPRQGSYGYTF. The CDR3 DNA reads as TGTGCCTGCCCCCGACAGGGTAGCTATGGCTACACCTTC.

The genes are TRBV3-1 (or the pseudogene TRBV3-2) and TRBJ1-1, with D uncertain. The CDR3 spans 12 residues. Germline CDR1 and CDR2: LGHDT and YNNKEL (reference sequence). V lost 1 base, J lost 7 bases, and 7 bases lay in between. CDR3: CASSQVTSEAFF. Here the CDR3 DNA reads TGTGCCAGCAGCCAAGTCACGAGTGAAGCTTTCTTT.

V usage is TRBV7-9 and J usage is TRBJ2-3; perhaps TRBD2 as D (7 bases). The CDR3 has 17 amino acids. Germline-derived CDR1 and CDR2 are SEHNR and FQNEAQ (reference sequence). Trimming left V 1 base short and J 4 bases short, with 18 bases between. CDR3 loop: CASSLVGSPGGPDTQYF. CDR3 nucleotides: TGTGCCAGCAGCTTAGTAGGGTCACCGGGGGGCCCAGATACGCAGTATTTT.

J is TRBJ2-7 and V is TRBV5-8; 8 bases agree with TRBD1. J was trimmed by 2 bases and V by 6 bases; bases with no gene match: 7. Germline CDR1 and CDR2: SGHTS and YDEGEE. The CDR3 has 14 residues. For the CDR3, the DNA is TGTGCCAGCACCCCGGACAGGGACCCCTACGAGCAGTACTTC. It encodes CASTPDRDPYEQYF. Together with reference TRBV5-8 and TRBJ2-7, the CDR3 gives the full variable domain: EAGVTQSPTHLIKTRGQQATLRCSPISGHTSVYWYQQALGLGLQFLLWYDEGEERNRGNFPPRFSGRQFPNYSSELNVNALELEDSALYLCASTPDRDPYEQYFGPGTRLTVT.

This sequence joins TRBV18 and TRBJ1-2; D is uncertain. CDR1 KGHSH and CDR2 LQKENI come from the germline V gene. CDR3 length: 15 amino acids. V gave up 7 bases and J gave up 2 bases, with 17 bases separating them. CDR3 in amino acids: CASLSRLGVNYGYTF. In nucleotides, the CDR3 is TGTGCCAGCTTGTCACGTCTGGGAGTGAACTATGGCTACACCTTC.

A remark on this clone: Other DNA sequences of this sample code for an identical CDR3. CDR3 DNA: TGCGCCAGCAGCTTACAGGAGAACACTGAAGCTTTCTTT. It is translated as CASSLQENTEAFF. The chain combines TRBV5-1 with TRBJ1-1, with D possibly TRBD1 on 5 matching bases. V was shortened by 2 bases and J by 1 base, with 6 bases between the two germline ends. CDR1 is SGHRS, CDR2 YFSETQ, per germline. The CDR3 has 13 amino acids.

This clone appeared a single time. V gene TRBV29-1 combines with J gene TRBJ2-1; D remains unclear. The ends were cut back, 3 bases at V and 9 bases at J, with 18 bases in the middle. Germline lookup yields CDR1 SQVTM and CDR2 ANQGSEA. The CDR3 has 14 amino acids. CDR3 loop: CSVEGSSGWIEQFF. The DNA of the CDR3 is TGCAGCGTTGAGGGTTCGTCGGGTTGGATTGAGCAGTTCTTC.

The chain has TRBV30 and TRBJ1-6; D is unclear. Deletions cut 0 bases from V and 8 bases from J, with 14 bases between. Germline V gene lookup returns CDR1 GTSNPN and CDR2 SVGIG (reference sequence). The CDR3 sequence is 15 residues long. CDR3 protein: CAWSVPELRDSPLHF. The CDR3 DNA reads TGTGCCTGGAGTGTACCGGAATTGAGGGATTCACCCCTCCACTTT.

The chain has TRBV5-1 and TRBJ1-1; tentative D call: TRBD1 (5 bases). This CDR3 spans 15 amino acids. Trimming left V 0 bases short and J 6 bases short, with 15 bases between. Germline CDR1 and CDR2: SGHRS and YFSETQ. CDR3 nucleotide sequence: TGCGCCAGCAGCTTGGGTGGCGGGGGGAATCCTGAAGCTTTCTTT. Translation: CASSLGGGGNPEAFF.

This clone came up once. The chain recombines TRBV4-2 with TRBJ1-1; a possible D gene is TRBD1 (5 bases). Per the germline V gene, CDR1 is LGHNA and CDR2 is YNFKEQ. This CDR3 spans 14 amino acids. V shed 5 bases and J shed 6 bases, with 16 bases lying between them. The CDR3 DNA is TGTGCCAGCAGCTCCCTCGGGGGTTTTGCTGAAGCTTTCTTT. Its translation is CASSSLGGFAEAFF.

The chain's CDR3 is CASSFSGTESNQPQHF. The CDR3 DNA follows: TGTGCCAGCAGCTTCTCCGGGACAGAAAGCAATCAGCCCCAGCATTTT. V is TRBV7-2 and J is TRBJ1-5; 7 nucleotides line up with TRBD1. The trim removed 3 bases at V and 1 base at J, leaving 6 bases unmatched. Per germline, CDR1 SGHTA and CDR2 FQGNSA. This CDR3 region has 16 residues.